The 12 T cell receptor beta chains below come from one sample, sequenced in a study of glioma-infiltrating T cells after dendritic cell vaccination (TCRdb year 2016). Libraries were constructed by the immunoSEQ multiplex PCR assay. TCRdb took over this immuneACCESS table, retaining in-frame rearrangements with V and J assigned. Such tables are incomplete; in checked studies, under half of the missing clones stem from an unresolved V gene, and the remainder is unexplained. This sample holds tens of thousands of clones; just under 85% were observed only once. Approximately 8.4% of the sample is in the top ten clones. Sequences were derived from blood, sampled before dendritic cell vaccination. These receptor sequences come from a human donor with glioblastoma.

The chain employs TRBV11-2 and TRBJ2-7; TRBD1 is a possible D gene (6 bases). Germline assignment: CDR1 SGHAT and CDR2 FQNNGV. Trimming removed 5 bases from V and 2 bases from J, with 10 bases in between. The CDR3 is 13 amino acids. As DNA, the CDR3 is TGTGCCAGCAGCGCCGGACAGACCTACGAGCAGTACTTC. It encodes CASSAGQTYEQYF.

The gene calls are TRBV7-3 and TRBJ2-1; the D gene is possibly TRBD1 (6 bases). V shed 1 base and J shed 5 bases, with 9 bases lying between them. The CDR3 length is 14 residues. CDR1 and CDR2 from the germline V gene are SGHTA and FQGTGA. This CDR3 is CASSLNAGDNEQFF. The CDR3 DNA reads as TGTGCCAGCAGCTTAAATGCAGGGGACAATGAGCAGTTCTTC.

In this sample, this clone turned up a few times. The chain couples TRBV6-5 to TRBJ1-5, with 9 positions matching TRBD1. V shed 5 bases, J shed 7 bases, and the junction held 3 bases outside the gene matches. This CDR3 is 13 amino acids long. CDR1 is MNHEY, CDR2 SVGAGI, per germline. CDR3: CASSGTGLQPQHF. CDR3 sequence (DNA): TGTGCCAGCAGTGGGACAGGGCTACAGCCCCAGCATTTT.

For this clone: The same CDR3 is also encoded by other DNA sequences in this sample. The DNA for the CDR3 is TGTGCCAGCAGCACCCCGACAGGTTCGTCAGGAGAGACCCAGTACTTC. Translated: CASSTPTGSSGETQYF. V gene TRBV7-2 combines with J gene TRBJ2-5; weak D call: TRBD1 (6 bases). V was pared by 5 bases and J by 4 bases, with 20 bases between. The CDR3 is 16 residues long. In germline, CDR1 is SGHTA, CDR2 FQGNSA.

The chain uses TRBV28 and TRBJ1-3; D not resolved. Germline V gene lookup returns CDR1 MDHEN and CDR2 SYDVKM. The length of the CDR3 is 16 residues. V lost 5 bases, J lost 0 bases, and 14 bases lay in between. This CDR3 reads CASSPLQRNSGNTIYF. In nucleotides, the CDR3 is TGTGCCAGCAGTCCATTACAGAGAAACTCTGGAAACACCATATATTTT.

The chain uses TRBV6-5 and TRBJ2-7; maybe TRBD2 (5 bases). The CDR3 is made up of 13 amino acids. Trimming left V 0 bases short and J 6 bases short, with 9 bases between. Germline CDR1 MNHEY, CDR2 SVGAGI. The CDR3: CASSYSEGGEQYF. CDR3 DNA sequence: TGTGCCAGCAGTTACTCGGAAGGAGGCGAGCAGTACTTC.

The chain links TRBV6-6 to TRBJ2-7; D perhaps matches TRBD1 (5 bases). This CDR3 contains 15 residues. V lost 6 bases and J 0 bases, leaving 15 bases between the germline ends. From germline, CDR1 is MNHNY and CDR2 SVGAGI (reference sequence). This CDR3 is CASRYTGTDSYEQYF. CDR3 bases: TGTGCCAGCAGATATACAGGAACCGACTCCTACGAGCAGTACTTC.

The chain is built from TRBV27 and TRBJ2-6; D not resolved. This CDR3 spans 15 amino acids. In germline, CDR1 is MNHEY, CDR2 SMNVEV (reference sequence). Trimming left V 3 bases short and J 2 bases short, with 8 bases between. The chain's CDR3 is CASSFTSAGANVLTF. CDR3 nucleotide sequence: TGTGCCAGCAGTTTCACCTCGGCTGGGGCCAACGTCCTGACTTTC.

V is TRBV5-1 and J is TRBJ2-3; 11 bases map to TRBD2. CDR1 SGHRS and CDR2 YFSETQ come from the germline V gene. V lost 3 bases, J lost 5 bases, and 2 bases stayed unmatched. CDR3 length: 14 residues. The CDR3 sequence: CASSSGTSGDTQYF. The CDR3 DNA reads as TGCGCCAGCAGCTCTGGGACTAGCGGAGATACGCAGTATTTT.

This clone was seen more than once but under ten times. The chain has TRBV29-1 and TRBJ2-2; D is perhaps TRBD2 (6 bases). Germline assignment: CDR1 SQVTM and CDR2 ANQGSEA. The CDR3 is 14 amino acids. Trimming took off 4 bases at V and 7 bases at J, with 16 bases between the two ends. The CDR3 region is CSVGLGGTVGELFF. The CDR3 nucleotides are TGCAGCGTTGGCCTCGGGGGAACGGTCGGGGAGCTGTTTTTT.

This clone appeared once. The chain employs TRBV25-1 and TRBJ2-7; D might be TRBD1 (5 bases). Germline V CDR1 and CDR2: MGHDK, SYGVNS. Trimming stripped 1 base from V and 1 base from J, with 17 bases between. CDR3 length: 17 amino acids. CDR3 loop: CASSESIRQPNSYEQYF. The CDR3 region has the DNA TGTGCCAGCAGTGAATCGATTCGACAGCCTAATTCCTACGAGCAGTACTTC.

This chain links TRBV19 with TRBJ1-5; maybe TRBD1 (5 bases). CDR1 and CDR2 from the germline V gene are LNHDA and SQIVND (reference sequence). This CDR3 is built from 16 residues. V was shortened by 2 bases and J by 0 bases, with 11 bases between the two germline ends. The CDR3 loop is CASSIKGWRSNQPQHF. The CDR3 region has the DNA TGTGCCAGTAGTATAAAGGGGTGGCGTAGCAATCAGCCCCAGCATTTT.